What follows are 9 T cell receptor beta chains derived from one specimen sequenced in a study of T cell responses to AZD1222 COVID-19 vaccine. Assay used: immunoSEQ multiplex PCR; TCRdb lists only in-frame clones, some missing. Here the sample spans some 200,000 clones, around 94% being singletons. The sample in question was peripheral blood, obtained 28 days after the second dose of the MenACWY control vaccine. These receptors were obtained from an adult who received the MenACWY meningococcal vaccine as a control.

The chain employs TRBV19 and TRBJ2-3, with 9 bases identical to TRBD2. V lost 2 bases to trimming and J lost 2 bases; unmatched junction nucleotides: 5. The CDR3 spans 16 residues. The germline gives CDR1 LNHDA, CDR2 SQIVND (reference sequence). CDR3 sequence (DNA): TGTGCCAGTAGTATAACCGGGACTAGCCCCACAGATACGCAGTATTTT. Its translation is CASSITGTSPTDTQYF.

The J gene is TRBJ2-1, the V gene TRBV5-1; unclear D gene. CDR1 and CDR2 (germline): SGHRS, YFSETQ. V shed 0 bases and J shed 6 bases, with 7 bases lying between them. This CDR3 has 13 amino acids. The CDR3 sequence is CASSLVWPNEQFF. CDR3 bases: TGCGCCAGCAGCTTGGTATGGCCCAATGAGCAGTTCTTC.

The V call is TRBV10-3, the J call TRBJ1-1; D remains unclear. This CDR3 has 14 amino acids. Per germline, CDR1 ENHRY and CDR2 SYGVKD. Deletions cut 2 bases from V and 1 base from J, with 8 bases between. The CDR3 sequence: CAISERPWNTEAFF. The CDR3 nucleotides read TGTGCCATCAGTGAGCGTCCATGGAACACTGAAGCTTTCTTT.

J is TRBJ2-1 and V is TRBV7-3; TRBD2 matches at 9 bases. Germline CDR1 is SGHTA and CDR2 is FQGTGA. This CDR3 comprises 15 residues. The V and J ends lost 2 bases and 8 bases, in that order; junction bases with no gene match: 7. The DNA for the CDR3 is TGTGCCAGCAGCTTAGAGCTAGCGGGGAGGTATGAGCAGTTCTTC. Translated, it gives CASSLELAGRYEQFF. Using reference TRBV7-3 and TRBJ2-1 for the parts outside the CDR3, the full variable domain is GAGVSQTPSNKVTEKGKYVELRCDPISGHTALYWYRQSLGQGPEFLIYFQGTGAADDSGLPNDRFFAVRPEGSVSTLKIQRTERGDSAVYLCASSLELAGRYEQFFGPGTRLTVL.

The V and J genes are TRBV9 and TRBJ2-5, with 8 bases identical to TRBD2. Germline lookup yields CDR1 SGDLS and CDR2 YYNGEE. The J segment lost 2 bases and the V segment lost 0 bases, leaving 6 bases of the junction unmatched. This CDR3 is built from 16 residues. The CDR3 DNA is TGTGCCAGCAGCGTAGCGGCAGCGGGAGATCAAGAGACCCAGTACTTC. It codes for CASSVAAAGDQETQYF. Full variable domain (outside the CDR3, taken from reference TRBV9 and TRBJ2-5): DSGVTQTPKHLITATGQRVTLRCSPRSGDLSVYWYQQSLDQGLQFLIQYYNGEERAKGNILERFSAQQFPDLHSELNLSSLELGDSALYFCASSVAAAGDQETQYFGPGTRLLVL.

This chain links TRBV4-3 with TRBJ2-2; D uncertain. CDR1 and CDR2 (germline): LGHNA, YSLEER. CDR3 size: 15 residues. V was clipped by 0 bases and J by 1 base, with 6 bases between them. CDR3 coding DNA: TGCGCCAGCAGCCAAGATCAGATGAACACCGGGGAGCTGTTTTTT. This translates into CASSQDQMNTGELFF.

This chain connects TRBV9 to TRBJ2-3; D is unclear. The CDR3 totals 15 residues. CDR1 and CDR2 (germline): SGDLS, YYNGEE. Trimming cost V 2 bases and J 1 base, with 11 bases left between them. Here the CDR3 DNA reads TGTGCCAGCAGCGTTCCGACCGGCGGCACAGATACGCAGTATTTT. Translated: CASSVPTGGTDTQYF. Using reference TRBV9 and TRBJ2-3 for the parts outside the CDR3, the full variable domain is DSGVTQTPKHLITATGQRVTLRCSPRSGDLSVYWYQQSLDQGLQFLIQYYNGEERAKGNILERFSAQQFPDLHSELNLSSLELGDSALYFCASSVPTGGTDTQYFGPGTRLTVL.

This chain uses TRBV5-8 with TRBJ2-4, with 7 nucleotides matching TRBD2. The CDR3 contains 18 residues. V shed 0 bases, J shed 0 bases, and the junction held 9 bases outside the gene matches. Germline values: CDR1 SGHTS, CDR2 YDEGEE. The CDR3 is CASSLGPRGELAKNIQYF. CDR3 in DNA: TGTGCCAGCAGCTTGGGTCCCCGGGGGGAACTAGCCAAAAACATTCAGTACTTC.

The J gene is TRBJ2-7, the V gene TRBV19, with 7 nucleotides matching TRBD2. The J segment lost 7 bases and the V segment lost 4 bases, leaving 13 bases of the junction unmatched. From germline, CDR1 is LNHDA and CDR2 SQIVND (reference sequence). This CDR3 region has 15 residues. CDR3 residues: CASSKSTSGKREQYF. The CDR3 DNA follows: TGTGCCAGTAGTAAGTCGACGAGCGGGAAAAGGGAGCAGTACTTC.